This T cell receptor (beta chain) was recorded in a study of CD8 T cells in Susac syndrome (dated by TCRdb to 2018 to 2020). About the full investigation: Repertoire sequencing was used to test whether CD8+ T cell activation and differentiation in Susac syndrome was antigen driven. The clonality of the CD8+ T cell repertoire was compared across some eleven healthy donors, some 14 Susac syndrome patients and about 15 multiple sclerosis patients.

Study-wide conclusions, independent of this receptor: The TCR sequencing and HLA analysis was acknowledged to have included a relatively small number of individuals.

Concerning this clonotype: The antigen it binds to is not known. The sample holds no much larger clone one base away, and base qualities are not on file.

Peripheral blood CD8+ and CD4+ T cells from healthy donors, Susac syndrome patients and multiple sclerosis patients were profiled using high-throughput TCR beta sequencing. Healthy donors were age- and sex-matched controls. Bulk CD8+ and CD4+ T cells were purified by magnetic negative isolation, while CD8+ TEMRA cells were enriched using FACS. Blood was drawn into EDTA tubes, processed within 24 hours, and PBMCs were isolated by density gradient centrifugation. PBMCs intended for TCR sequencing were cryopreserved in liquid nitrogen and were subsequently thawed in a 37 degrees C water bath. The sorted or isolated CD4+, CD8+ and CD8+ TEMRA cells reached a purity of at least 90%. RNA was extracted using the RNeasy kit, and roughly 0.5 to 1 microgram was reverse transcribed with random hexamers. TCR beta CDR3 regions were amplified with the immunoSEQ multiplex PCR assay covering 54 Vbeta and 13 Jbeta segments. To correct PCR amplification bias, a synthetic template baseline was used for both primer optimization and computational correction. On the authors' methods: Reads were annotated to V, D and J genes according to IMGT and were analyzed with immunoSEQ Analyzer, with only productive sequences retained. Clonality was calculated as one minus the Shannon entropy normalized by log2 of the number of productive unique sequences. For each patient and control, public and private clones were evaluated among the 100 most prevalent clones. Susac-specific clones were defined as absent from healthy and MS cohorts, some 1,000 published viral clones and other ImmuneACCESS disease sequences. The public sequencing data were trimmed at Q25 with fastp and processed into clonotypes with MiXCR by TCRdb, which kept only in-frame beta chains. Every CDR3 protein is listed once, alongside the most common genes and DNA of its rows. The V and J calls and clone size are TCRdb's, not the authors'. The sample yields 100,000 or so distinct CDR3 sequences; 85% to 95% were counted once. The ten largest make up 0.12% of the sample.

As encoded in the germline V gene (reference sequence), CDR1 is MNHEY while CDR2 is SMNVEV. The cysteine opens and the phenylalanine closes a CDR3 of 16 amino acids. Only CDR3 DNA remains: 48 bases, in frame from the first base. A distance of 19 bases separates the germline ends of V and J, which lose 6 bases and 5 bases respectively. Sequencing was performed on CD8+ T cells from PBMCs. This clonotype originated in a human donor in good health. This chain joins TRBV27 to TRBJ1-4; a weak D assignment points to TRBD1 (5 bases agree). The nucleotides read TGTGCCAGCAGCCTTCTTTCCGGGGACTTGAATGAAAAACTGTTTTTT. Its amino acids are CASSLLSGDLNEKLFF.